Presented here are 15 T cell receptor beta chains from one specimen sequenced in a study of response to subunit inactivated influenza vaccine. MiXCR was run by TCRdb on the RT-PCR reads, yielding one entry per CDR3 protein. The table includes some 500,000 distinct CDR3 sequences, around 13% detected once. Source: PBMCs from blood, taken roughly 46 days after vaccination. These receptor sequences come from a man over 45 who received an inactivated influenza vaccine.

This clonotype appeared a few times. V gene TRBV14 combines with J gene TRBJ2-5, with 8 bases matching TRBD1. CDR3 size: 14 residues. CDR1 and CDR2 from the germline V gene are SGHDN and FVKESK. J lost 7 bases, V lost 3 bases, and 7 bases had no gene match. The CDR3 DNA sequence: TGTGCCAGCAGCCAGGACAGGGCGGTGGGGACCCAGTACTTC. It translates to CASSQDRAVGTQYF.

This clonotype was observed a few times. The rearrangement links TRBV7-6 to TRBJ1-4, with unresolved D. Germline-derived CDR1 and CDR2 are SGHVS and FNYEAQ. V was shortened by 6 bases and J by 1 base, with 12 bases between the two germline ends. The CDR3 covers 15 residues. The CDR3 bases are TGTGCCAGCAGTATAAGTGGCGGAACTAATGAAAAACTGTTTTTT. It yields the protein CASSISGGTNEKLFF.

This clonotype showed up just a few times. The chain combines TRBV20-1 with TRBJ2-7; D tentatively fits TRBD1 or TRBD2 (5 bases each). The V gene's germline CDR1 is DFQATT and CDR2 SNEGSKA (reference sequence). V was pared by 6 bases and J by 2 bases, with 17 bases between. The length of the CDR3 is 14 residues. CDR3 sequence reads: CSARLGTDAYEQYF. CDR3 coding DNA: TGCAGTGCCAGGCTGGGGACCGATGCCTACGAGCAGTACTTC.

This clonotype was counted many times. The chain's CDR3 is CASSPPGLADNEQFF. The CDR3 region has the DNA TGTGCCAGCAGTCCCCCGGGACTAGCGGACAATGAGCAGTTCTTC. The genes are TRBV12-3 or TRBV12-4 and TRBJ2-1, with TRBD2 matching 11 bases. The CDR3 loop spans 15 amino acids. V was clipped by 5 bases and J by 5 bases; unmatched bases: 5.

This clonotype was seen a few times. The gene calls are TRBV7-2 and TRBJ2-1, with TRBD1 matching 8 bases. The CDR3 runs 16 residues. Germline values: CDR1 SGHTA, CDR2 FQGNSA. The junction had 10 bases not matched to a gene; V was cut back by 5 bases and J by 4 bases. The CDR3 loop is CASSPRGQGQYNEQFF. In DNA form, the CDR3 reads TGTGCCAGCAGCCCCCGCGGACAGGGACAATACAATGAGCAGTTCTTC.

The chain employs TRBV2 and TRBJ2-3; 7 nucleotides align to TRBD1. Germline assignment: CDR1 SNHLY and CDR2 FYNNEI. Unmatched junction bases numbered 6, after V lost 5 bases and J lost 4 bases. This CDR3 spans 14 amino acids. CDR3 region: CASSTLTGADTQYF. The DNA for the CDR3 is TGTGCCAGCAGTACTCTAACAGGGGCAGATACGCAGTATTTT.

Many counts were recorded for this clonotype. The chain links TRBV29-1 to TRBJ2-7, with a tentative D call TRBD1 (6 bases). This CDR3 region has 16 residues. Germline-derived CDR1 and CDR2 are SQVTM and ANQGSEA. Deletions cut 4 bases from V and 3 bases from J, with 22 bases between. The CDR3: CSVAGEPGHLLYEQYF. The CDR3 nucleotides read TGCAGCGTTGCTGGGGAACCGGGACACCTGCTCTACGAGCAGTACTTC.

The rearrangement joins TRBV7-8 to TRBJ1-6, with D possibly being TRBD1 (5 bases). Germline V gene lookup returns CDR1 SGHVS and CDR2 FQNEAQ. V lost 5 bases and J lost 4, with 15 bases in between. The CDR3 covers 16 residues. The DNA for the CDR3 is TGTGCCAGCAGCCTCACCCGGGGGGAGTATAATTCACCCCTCCACTTT. Translation: CASSLTRGEYNSPLHF.

This clonotype has ten or more counts. The gene calls are TRBV15 and TRBJ2-2; D is unclear. V gave up 4 bases and J gave up 8 bases, with 8 bases separating them. Germline V gene data show CDR1 as LNHNV and CDR2 as YYDKDF (reference sequence). This CDR3 has 12 amino acids. The CDR3 is CATSTRSGELFF. CDR3 DNA: TGTGCCACCAGCACCCGTTCAGGGGAGCTGTTTTTT.

Only a few counts were recorded for this clonotype. The chain joins TRBV5-5 to TRBJ1-2, with D possibly being TRBD1 (6 bases). The CDR3 loop spans 12 amino acids. Germline V CDR1 and CDR2: SGHKS, YYEKEE (reference sequence). Trimming took off 5 bases at V and 7 bases at J, with 12 bases between the two ends. DNA for the CDR3: TGTGCCAGCAGAAGGGGGATTCGTGGCTACACCTTC. Amino acids: CASRRGIRGYTF.

This clonotype was recorded many times. The chain links TRBV29-1 to TRBJ2-5; possible D gene TRBD2, 6 bases. The germline V gene encodes CDR1 SQVTM and CDR2 ANQGSEA. V was trimmed by 5 bases and J by 5 bases, leaving 9 bases between them. The CDR3 has 11 amino acids. The CDR3 DNA sequence: TGCAGCGTTCGGGACTCGGAGACCCAGTACTTC. Its protein is CSVRDSETQYF.

This clonotype came up a few times. This sequence joins TRBV20-1 and TRBJ2-1; D may be TRBD2 (6 bases). This CDR3 has 15 residues. V lost 1 base to trimming and J lost 1 base, with 11 bases between them. From germline, CDR1 is DFQATT and CDR2 SNEGSKA (reference sequence). The CDR3 reads CSARGVADSYNEQFF. CDR3 sequence (DNA): TGCAGTGCTAGAGGGGTAGCGGATTCCTACAATGAGCAGTTCTTC.

This clonotype came up many times. The chain couples TRBV6-1 to TRBJ2-2; TRBD1 aligns across 12 bases. The CDR3 extends over 18 amino acids. Germline CDR1 reads MNHNS; CDR2 reads SASEGT. J gave up 1 base and V 6 bases, and 9 bases lay outside the gene matches. The CDR3 DNA is TGTGCCAGCAGACCCGGGACAGGGGGCGCGGGGAACACCGGGGAGCTGTTTTTT. Its protein is CASRPGTGGAGNTGELFF.

This sequence joins TRBV4-3 and TRBJ2-3; D gene ambiguous. Germline values: CDR1 LGHNA, CDR2 YSLEER. The ends were cut back, 4 bases at V and 8 bases at J, with 19 bases in the middle. This CDR3 is 15 amino acids long. The CDR3 sequence is CASSLLFADSGTQYF. CDR3 in DNA: TGCGCCAGCAGCCTCCTTTTCGCTGACTCCGGTACGCAGTATTTT.

The chain combines TRBV4-3 with TRBJ2-5; D is perhaps TRBD1 (5 bases). The germline V gene encodes CDR1 LGHNA and CDR2 YSLEER. The V gene lost 1 base and the J gene lost 5 bases, with 17 bases spanning the gap. CDR3 length: 16 residues. CDR3 loop: CASSQGTGSFRETQYF. The CDR3 coding sequence is TGCGCCAGCAGCCAAGGCACAGGAAGTTTTCGGGAGACCCAGTACTTC.